The next 10 T cell receptor beta chains were all read from a single sample in a study of T cell responses to AZD1222 COVID-19 vaccine. Sequencing was performed with immunoSEQ multiplex PCR; in TCRdb, only in-frame clones are kept and a portion is missing. Here the sample spans just over 30,000 clones, 88% being singletons. The sequences come from peripheral blood, collected 28 days after the second AZD1222 dose. The receptors shown here come from an adult who received the AZD1222 COVID-19 vaccine.

This clone has only a few counts. The chain joins TRBV18 to TRBJ2-1; 9 bases fit TRBD1. CDR1 is KGHSH, CDR2 LQKENI, per germline. CDR3 length equals 15 residues. Germline trimming cut 3 bases from V and 6 bases from J; bases unmatched to any gene: 6. CDR3 sequence reads: CASSPGTGRPNEQFF. The CDR3 DNA sequence: TGTGCCAGCTCACCCGGGACAGGGAGGCCCAATGAGCAGTTCTTC.

The chain carries TRBV7-8 and TRBJ1-1; D is uncertain. The germline gives CDR1 SGHVS, CDR2 FQNEAQ. The CDR3 consists of 15 residues. V lost 1 base and J lost 4, with 13 bases in between. Here the CDR3 DNA reads TGTGCCAGCAGCTTAGGGTCTCGAGGAGGCACTGAAGCTTTCTTT. This codes for CASSLGSRGGTEAFF.

J is TRBJ1-1 and V is TRBV7-9; the D is unclear. V lost 5 bases and J 0 bases, leaving 10 bases between the germline ends. CDR1 and CDR2 (germline): SEHNR, FQNEAQ (reference sequence). The CDR3 extends over 14 amino acids. For the CDR3, the DNA is TGTGCCAGCAGCACACAGCTCGTGAACACTGAAGCTTTCTTT. Protein product: CASSTQLVNTEAFF.

The V and J genes are TRBV9 and TRBJ2-7, with 9 positions matching TRBD1. The germline CDR1 and CDR2 sequences are SGDLS and YYNGEE. The CDR3 totals 14 residues. V was clipped by 3 bases and J by 5 bases; unmatched bases: 6. CDR3 bases: TGTGCCAGCAGCGCGGCCGGGACAGGGCACGAGCAGTACTTC. Protein: CASSAAGTGHEQYF.

The chain is built from TRBV28 and TRBJ1-2; tentative D call: TRBD1 (5 bases). Looked up from germline, CDR1 is MDHEN and CDR2 is SYDVKM. V was cut by 3 bases and J by 4 bases, with 18 bases left in between. The CDR3 consists of 16 residues. CDR3 sequence reads: CASSFLGVRQGYGYTF. The CDR3 DNA reads TGTGCCAGCAGTTTCCTCGGGGTCAGGCAGGGCTATGGCTACACCTTC.

This sequence joins TRBV5-4 and TRBJ1-2; D not resolved. The V end was cut by 4 bases, the J end by 10 bases, with 17 bases between. Germline values: CDR1 SGHNT, CDR2 YYREEE (reference sequence). The CDR3 has 13 amino acids. The CDR3 DNA reads as TGTGCCAGCAGCCTGAAACCCGGTCTGGACTACACCTTC. Translating it yields CASSLKPGLDYTF. The whole variable domain, filled in from reference TRBV5-4 and TRBJ1-2, reads ETGVTQSPTHLIKTRGQQVTLRCSSQSGHNTVSWYQQALGQGPQFIFQYYREEENGRGNFPPRFSGLQFPNYSSELNVNALELDDSALYLCASSLKPGLDYTFGSGTRLTVV.

This chain links TRBV5-5 with TRBJ2-7, with 9 bases that match TRBD2. This CDR3 contains 16 residues. Trimming took 3 bases from V and 0 from J; bases not matched to a gene: 7. Germline assignment: CDR1 SGHKS and CDR2 YYEKEE (reference sequence). In nucleotides, the CDR3 is TGTGCCAGCAGCTCTAGCGGGGCCGACCGCTCCTACGAGCAGTACTTC. Translating gives CASSSSGADRSYEQYF.

Here the CDR3 DNA reads TGTGCCAGCAGTCGAACACAGGGGTTCACGCAGTATTTT. As protein: CASSRTQGFTQYF. This rearrangement joins TRBV6-2 or TRBV6-3 to TRBJ2-3; the match to TRBD1 covers 7 bases. Germline V gene lookup returns CDR1 MNHEY and CDR2 SVGEGT. V was clipped by 5 bases and J by 9 bases; unmatched bases: 8. The CDR3 is made up of 13 amino acids.

The V gene is TRBV7-9, the J gene TRBJ2-7, with 9 bases aligning to TRBD1. The V and J ends lost 2 bases and 5 bases, in that order; junction bases with no gene match: 13. The CDR3 loop spans 17 amino acids. Germline CDR1 reads SEHNR; CDR2 reads FQNEAQ (reference sequence). The CDR3 loop reads CASSLKASGTGWNEQYF. The CDR3 bases are TGTGCCAGCAGCTTAAAGGCCTCCGGGACAGGGTGGAACGAGCAGTACTTC.

The rearrangement links TRBV19 to TRBJ1-2; 7 bases fit TRBD1. Germline-derived CDR1 and CDR2 are LNHDA and SQIVND (reference sequence). V was pared by 7 bases and J by 8 bases, with 10 bases of the junction left unmatched. This CDR3 has 13 amino acids. CDR3 coding DNA: TGTGCCAGTAAAGAACAGGGGTATAGAGGCTACACCTTC. Protein product: CASKEQGYRGYTF.